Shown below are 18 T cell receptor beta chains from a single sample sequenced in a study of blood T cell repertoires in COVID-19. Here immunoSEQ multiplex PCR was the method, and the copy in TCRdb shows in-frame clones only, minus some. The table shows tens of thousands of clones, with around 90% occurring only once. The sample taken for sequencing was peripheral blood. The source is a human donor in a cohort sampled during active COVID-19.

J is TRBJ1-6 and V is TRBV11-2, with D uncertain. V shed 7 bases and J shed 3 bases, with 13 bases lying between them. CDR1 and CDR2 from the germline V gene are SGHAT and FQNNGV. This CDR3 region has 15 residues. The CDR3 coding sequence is TGTGCCAGCATTAGGGAGCGGAGCTATAATTCACCCCTCCACTTT. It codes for CASIRERSYNSPLHF.

CDR3 loop: CAWSGLLAGTDTQYF. The CDR3 DNA is TGTGCCTGGAGTGGTTTGCTAGCGGGCACAGATACGCAGTATTTT. V is TRBV30 and J is TRBJ2-3, with 7 bases that match TRBD2. Germline CDR1 and CDR2: GTSNPN and SVGIG (reference sequence). The CDR3 runs to 15 residues. V shed 1 base, J shed 1 base, and the junction held 5 bases outside the gene matches.

DNA for the CDR3: TGTGCCAGCAGTTTAGCCGGGACAGGGCGGAATGAAAAACTGTTTTTT. This codes for CASSLAGTGRNEKLFF. The chain carries TRBV27 and TRBJ1-4, with 9 bases matching TRBD1. Germline lookup yields CDR1 MNHEY and CDR2 SMNVEV (reference sequence). V was pared by 2 bases and J by 5 bases, with 6 bases of the junction left unmatched. The CDR3 has 16 residues.

The CDR3: CASRPGLAGVTGELFF. Here the CDR3 DNA reads TGTGCCAGCAGACCGGGACTAGCGGGGGTCACCGGGGAGCTGTTTTTT. The chain couples TRBV13 to TRBJ2-2; TRBD2 agrees at 14 bases. Trimming took 6 bases from V and 4 from J; bases not matched to a gene: 4. Germline CDR1 is PRHDT and CDR2 is FYEKMQ (reference sequence). CDR3 size: 16 residues.

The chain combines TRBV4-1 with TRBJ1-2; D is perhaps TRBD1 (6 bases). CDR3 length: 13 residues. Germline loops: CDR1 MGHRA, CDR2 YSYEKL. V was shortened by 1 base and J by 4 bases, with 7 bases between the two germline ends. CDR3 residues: CASSQGTAYGYTF. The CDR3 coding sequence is TGCGCCAGCAGCCAAGGGACAGCCTATGGCTACACCTTC.

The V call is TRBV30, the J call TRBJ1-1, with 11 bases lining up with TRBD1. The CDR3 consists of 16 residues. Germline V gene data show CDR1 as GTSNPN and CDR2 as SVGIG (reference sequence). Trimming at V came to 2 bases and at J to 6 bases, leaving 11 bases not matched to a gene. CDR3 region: CAWSPNHPGQGAEAFF. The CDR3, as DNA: TGTGCCTGGAGTCCAAACCACCCGGGACAGGGGGCTGAAGCTTTCTTT.

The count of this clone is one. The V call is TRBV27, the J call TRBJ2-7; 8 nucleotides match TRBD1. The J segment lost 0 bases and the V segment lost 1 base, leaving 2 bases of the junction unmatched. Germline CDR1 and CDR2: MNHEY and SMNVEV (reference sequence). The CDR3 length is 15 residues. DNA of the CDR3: TGTGCCAGCAGTTTATACAGGGGGAACTCCTACGAGCAGTACTTC. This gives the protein CASSLYRGNSYEQYF.

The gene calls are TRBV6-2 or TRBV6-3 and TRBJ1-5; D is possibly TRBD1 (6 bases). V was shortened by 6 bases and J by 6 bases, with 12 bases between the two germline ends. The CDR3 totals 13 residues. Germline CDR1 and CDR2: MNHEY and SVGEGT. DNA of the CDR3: TGTGCCAGCAGCTCAGGGGAGGGTCAGCCCCAGCATTTT. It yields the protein CASSSGEGQPQHF.

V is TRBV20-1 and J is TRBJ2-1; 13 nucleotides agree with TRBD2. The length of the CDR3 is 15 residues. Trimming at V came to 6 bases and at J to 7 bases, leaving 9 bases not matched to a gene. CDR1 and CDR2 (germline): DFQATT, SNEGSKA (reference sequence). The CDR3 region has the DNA TGCAGTGCAAGTACTAGCGGGAGGGCCGGAAATGAGCAGTTCTTC. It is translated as CSASTSGRAGNEQFF.

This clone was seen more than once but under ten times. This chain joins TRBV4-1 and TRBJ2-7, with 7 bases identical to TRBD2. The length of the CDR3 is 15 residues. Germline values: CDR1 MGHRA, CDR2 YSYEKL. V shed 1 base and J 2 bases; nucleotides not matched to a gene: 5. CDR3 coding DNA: TGCGCCAGCAGCCAAGCGCCCCGGGGGGCCTACGAGCAGTACTTC. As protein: CASSQAPRGAYEQYF.

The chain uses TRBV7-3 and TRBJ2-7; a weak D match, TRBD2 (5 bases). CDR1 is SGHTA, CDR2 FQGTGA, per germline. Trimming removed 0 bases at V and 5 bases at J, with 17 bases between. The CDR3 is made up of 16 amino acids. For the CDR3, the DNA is TGTGCCAGCAGCTTAACGGCTCTCGGAGGAGGTCACGAGCAGTACTTC. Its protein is CASSLTALGGGHEQYF.

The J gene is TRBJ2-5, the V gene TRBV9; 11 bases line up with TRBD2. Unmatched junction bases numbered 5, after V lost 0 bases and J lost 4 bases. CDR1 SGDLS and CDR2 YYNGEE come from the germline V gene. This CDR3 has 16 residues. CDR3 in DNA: TGTGCCAGCAGCGTAGGAGGACTAGCGGGTAGAGAGACCCAGTACTTC. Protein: CASSVGGLAGRETQYF.

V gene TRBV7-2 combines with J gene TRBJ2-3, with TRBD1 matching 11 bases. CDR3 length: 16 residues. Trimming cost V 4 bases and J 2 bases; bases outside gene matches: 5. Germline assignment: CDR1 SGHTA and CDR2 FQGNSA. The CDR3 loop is CASSWTGGAPTDTQYF. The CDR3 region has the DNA TGTGCCAGCAGCTGGACAGGGGGCGCCCCCACAGATACGCAGTATTTT.

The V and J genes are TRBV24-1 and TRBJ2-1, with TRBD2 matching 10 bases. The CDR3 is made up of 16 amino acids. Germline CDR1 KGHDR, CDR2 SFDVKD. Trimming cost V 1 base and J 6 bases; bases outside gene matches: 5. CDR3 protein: CATSDFSTSGPNEQFF. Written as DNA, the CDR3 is TGTGCCACCAGTGATTTCTCGACTAGCGGGCCCAATGAGCAGTTCTTC.

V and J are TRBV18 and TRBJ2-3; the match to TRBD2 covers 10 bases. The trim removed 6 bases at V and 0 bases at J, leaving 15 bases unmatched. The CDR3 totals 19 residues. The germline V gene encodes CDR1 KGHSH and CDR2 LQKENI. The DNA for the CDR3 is TGTGCCAGCTCTATAGCTAGCGGGAGTACCCCCTCTAGCACAGATACGCAGTATTTT. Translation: CASSIASGSTPSSTDTQYF.

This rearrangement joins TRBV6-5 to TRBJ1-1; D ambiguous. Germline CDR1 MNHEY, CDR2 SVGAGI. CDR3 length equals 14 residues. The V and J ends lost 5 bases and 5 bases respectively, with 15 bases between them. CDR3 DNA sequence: TGTGCCAGCAGTACCGTTGGGCAAAGGACTGAAGCTTTCTTT. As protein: CASSTVGQRTEAFF.

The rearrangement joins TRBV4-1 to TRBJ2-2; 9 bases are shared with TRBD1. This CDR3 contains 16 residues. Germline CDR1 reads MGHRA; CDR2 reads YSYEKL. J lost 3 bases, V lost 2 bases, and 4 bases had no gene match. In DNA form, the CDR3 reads TGCGCCAGCAGCCAACAGGACAGGGGATACACCGGGGAGCTGTTTTTT. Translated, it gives CASSQQDRGYTGELFF.

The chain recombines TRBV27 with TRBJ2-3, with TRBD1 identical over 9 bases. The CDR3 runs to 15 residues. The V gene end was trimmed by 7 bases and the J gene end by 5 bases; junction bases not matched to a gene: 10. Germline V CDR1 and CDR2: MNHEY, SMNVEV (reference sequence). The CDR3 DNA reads TGTGCCAGCACAACCCGGGACAGGGCAAGAGATACGCAGTATTTT. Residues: CASTTRDRARDTQYF.